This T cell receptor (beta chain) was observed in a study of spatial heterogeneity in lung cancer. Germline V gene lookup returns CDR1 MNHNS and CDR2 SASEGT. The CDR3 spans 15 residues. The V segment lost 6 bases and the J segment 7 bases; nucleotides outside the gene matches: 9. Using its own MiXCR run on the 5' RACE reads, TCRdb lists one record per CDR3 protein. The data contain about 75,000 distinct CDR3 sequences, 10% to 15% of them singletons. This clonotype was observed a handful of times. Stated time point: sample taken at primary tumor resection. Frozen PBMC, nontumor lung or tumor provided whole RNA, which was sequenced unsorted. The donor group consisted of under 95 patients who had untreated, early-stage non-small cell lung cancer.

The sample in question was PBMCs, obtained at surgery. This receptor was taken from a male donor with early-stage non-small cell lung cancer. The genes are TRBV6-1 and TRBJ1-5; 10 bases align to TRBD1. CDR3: CASRVVGTGVQPQHF. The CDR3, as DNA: TGTGCCAGCAGGGTTGTCGGGACAGGGGTCCAGCCCCAGCATTTT.